The rows below give T cell receptor beta chains drawn from one sample of a study of blood T cell repertoires in COVID-19. Clones were sequenced by immunoSEQ multiplex PCR, and TCRdb holds only the in-frame ones, with some missing. The sample consists of about 190,000 clones, around 90% of them appearing once. Sequenced: peripheral blood. Receptors were obtained from a man in his forties with acute or convalescent COVID-19. Both conserved end residues are part of each CDR3. The D gene is left open where the match is weak. Size is stated for part of the rows, as once, few or many counts, or as a class when the clone is expanded.

j_call: TRBJ2-7; v_call: TRBV2; clone_size: .; d_call: TRBD1; cdr3_aa: CASISPGQGVYEQYF; cdr3_nt: TGTGCCAGCATTTCACCGGGACAGGGAGTCTACGAGCAGTACTTC
j_call: TRBJ2-1; v_call: TRBV5-1; clone_size: .; d_call: .; cdr3_aa: CASAGLISYNEQFF; cdr3_nt: TGCGCCAGCGCTGGGCTGATCTCCTACAATGAGCAGTTCTTC
j_call: TRBJ2-1; v_call: TRBV7-2; clone_size: .; d_call: .; cdr3_aa: CASSLGLYNEQFF; cdr3_nt: TGTGCCAGCAGCTTGGGACTCTACAATGAGCAGTTCTTC
j_call: TRBJ2-1; v_call: TRBV29-1; clone_size: once; d_call: .; cdr3_aa: CSVRDGIEQFF; cdr3_nt: TGCAGCGTTCGGGATGGGATTGAGCAGTTCTTC
j_call: TRBJ2-2; v_call: TRBV5-1; clone_size: .; d_call: .; cdr3_aa: CASSLEANTGELFF; cdr3_nt: TGCGCCAGCAGCTTGGAAGCTAACACCGGGGAGCTGTTTTTT
j_call: TRBJ2-3; v_call: TRBV9; clone_size: .; d_call: TRBD1; cdr3_aa: CASSVDRAADTQYF; cdr3_nt: TGTGCCAGCAGCGTTGACAGGGCTGCAGATACGCAGTATTTT
j_call: TRBJ2-2; v_call: TRBV11-2; clone_size: .; d_call: .; cdr3_aa: CASSLVRGNTGELFF; cdr3_nt: TGTGCCAGCAGCTTAGTCCGAGGGAACACCGGGGAGCTGTTTTTT
j_call: TRBJ1-3; v_call: TRBV28; clone_size: .; d_call: .; cdr3_aa: CASGVLTSGNTIYF; cdr3_nt: TGTGCCAGCGGTGTACTTACCTCTGGAAACACCATATATTTT
j_call: TRBJ2-3; v_call: TRBV9; clone_size: .; d_call: .; cdr3_aa: CASSVASTVLNTDTQYF; cdr3_nt: TGTGCCAGCAGCGTAGCGTCGACAGTTTTGAACACAGATACGCAGTATTTT
j_call: TRBJ2-2; v_call: TRBV10-1; clone_size: .; d_call: .; cdr3_aa: CASANGGRNTGELFF; cdr3_nt: TGCGCCAGCGCCAACGGGGGGCGGAACACCGGGGAGCTGTTTTTT
j_call: TRBJ1-1; v_call: TRBV2; clone_size: .; d_call: .; cdr3_aa: CASGGQRAFF; cdr3_nt: TGTGCCAGCGGCGGACAGCGAGCTTTCTTT
j_call: TRBJ2-7; v_call: TRBV7-2; clone_size: .; d_call: .; cdr3_aa: CASSGSGYEQYF; cdr3_nt: TGTGCCAGCAGCGGATCCGGGTACGAGCAGTACTTC
j_call: TRBJ1-3; v_call: TRBV5-1; clone_size: .; d_call: TRBD1; cdr3_aa: CASRDSSSGNTIYF; cdr3_nt: TGCGCCAGCCGGGACAGTAGCTCTGGAAACACCATATATTTT
j_call: TRBJ1-1; v_call: TRBV10-3; clone_size: once; d_call: .; cdr3_aa: CAISESGTLAEAFF; cdr3_nt: TGTGCCATCAGTGAGAGCGGGACTTTGGCTGAAGCTTTCTTT
j_call: TRBJ1-1; v_call: TRBV28; clone_size: .; d_call: .; cdr3_aa: CASSETMVATEAFF; cdr3_nt: TGTGCCAGCAGTGAGACAATGGTGGCCACTGAAGCTTTCTTT
j_call: TRBJ2-7; v_call: TRBV30; clone_size: .; d_call: TRBD1; cdr3_aa: CAWSVGWTGGEQYF; cdr3_nt: TGTGCCTGGAGTGTAGGCTGGACAGGCGGGGAGCAGTACTTC
j_call: TRBJ1-1; v_call: TRBV7-3; clone_size: .; d_call: .; cdr3_aa: CASSLEGWNTEAFF; cdr3_nt: TGTGCCAGCAGCTTAGAGGGATGGAACACTGAAGCTTTCTTT
j_call: TRBJ1-1; v_call: TRBV29-1; clone_size: .; d_call: TRBD1; cdr3_aa: CSVEGGRGTGNTEAFF; cdr3_nt: TGCAGCGTTGAAGGAGGTAGAGGGACAGGGAACACTGAAGCTTTCTTT
j_call: TRBJ1-2; v_call: TRBV4-1; clone_size: once; d_call: .; cdr3_aa: CASSQELVQGLGNGYTF; cdr3_nt: TGCGCCAGCAGCCAAGAGTTGGTCCAGGGGCTGGGGAATGGCTACACCTTC
j_call: TRBJ2-7; v_call: TRBV18; clone_size: .; d_call: TRBD1; cdr3_aa: CASSPTQGAHEQYF; cdr3_nt: TGTGCCAGCTCACCAACCCAGGGGGCCCACGAGCAGTACTTC
j_call: TRBJ2-3; v_call: TRBV28; clone_size: .; d_call: TRBD1; cdr3_aa: CASSAAGTGGLGATDTQYF; cdr3_nt: TGTGCCAGCAGTGCCGCGGGGACAGGGGGCCTCGGAGCCACAGATACGCAGTATTTT
j_call: TRBJ2-5; v_call: TRBV6-5; clone_size: .; d_call: TRBD2; cdr3_aa: CASSYSPTSGAETQYF; cdr3_nt: TGTGCCAGCAGTTACTCGCCCACTAGCGGGGCTGAGACCCAGTACTTC
j_call: TRBJ1-5; v_call: TRBV7-8; clone_size: few; d_call: .; cdr3_aa: CASSPGTSLPQHF; cdr3_nt: TGTGCCAGCAGCCCCGGGACAAGCCTGCCCCAGCATTTT
j_call: TRBJ2-2; v_call: TRBV5-3; clone_size: .; d_call: TRBD1; cdr3_aa: CARVRGTAESGTGELFF; cdr3_nt: TGTGCCAGAGTTAGGGGGACAGCCGAGAGTGGTACCGGGGAGCTGTTTTTT
j_call: TRBJ1-1; v_call: TRBV7-2; clone_size: .; d_call: TRBD1; cdr3_aa: CASSPRTGASNTEAFF; cdr3_nt: TGTGCCAGCAGCCCCCGGACAGGGGCGTCGAACACTGAAGCTTTCTTT
j_call: TRBJ2-3; v_call: TRBV6-5; clone_size: .; d_call: .; cdr3_aa: CASSYISASTDTQYF; cdr3_nt: TGTGCCAGCAGTTATATTAGCGCTAGCACAGATACGCAGTATTTT
j_call: TRBJ1-2; v_call: TRBV5-4; clone_size: .; d_call: .; cdr3_aa: CASSPPRAGGYTF; cdr3_nt: TGTGCCAGCAGCCCTCCGAGGGCAGGTGGCTACACCTTC
j_call: TRBJ2-7; v_call: TRBV4-1; clone_size: .; d_call: TRBD2; cdr3_aa: CASSLAGGSYEQYF; cdr3_nt: TGCGCCAGCAGCTTAGCGGGGGGTTCCTACGAGCAGTACTTC
j_call: TRBJ2-2; v_call: TRBV6-5; clone_size: .; d_call: TRBD2; cdr3_aa: CASSLSGGNTGELFF; cdr3_nt: TGTGCCAGCAGCCTTTCGGGGGGGAACACCGGGGAGCTGTTTTTT
j_call: TRBJ2-5; v_call: TRBV2; clone_size: .; d_call: TRBD2; cdr3_aa: CASMGTSGGTQYF; cdr3_nt: TGTGCCAGCATGGGGACTAGCGGGGGGACCCAGTACTTC
j_call: TRBJ1-2; v_call: TRBV2; clone_size: .; d_call: .; cdr3_aa: CASRGGANYGYTF; cdr3_nt: TGTGCCAGCAGGGGTGGGGCGAACTATGGCTACACCTTC
j_call: TRBJ2-3; v_call: TRBV4-1; clone_size: .; d_call: TRBD2; cdr3_aa: CASSHLTSGVTDTQYF; cdr3_nt: TGCGCCAGCAGCCACCTTACTAGCGGGGTGACAGATACGCAGTATTTT
j_call: TRBJ2-7; v_call: TRBV13; clone_size: .; d_call: TRBD2; cdr3_aa: CASSFVIGGGPGEQYF; cdr3_nt: TGTGCCAGCAGCTTCGTCATCGGCGGGGGGCCTGGCGAGCAGTACTTC
j_call: TRBJ2-7; v_call: TRBV2; clone_size: .; d_call: .; cdr3_aa: CASSEGQRGGSHEQYF; cdr3_nt: TGTGCCAGCAGTGAGGGGCAGAGGGGGGGTAGCCACGAGCAGTACTTC
j_call: TRBJ2-3; v_call: TRBV4-3; clone_size: .; d_call: .; cdr3_aa: CASSQDRGLDTQYF; cdr3_nt: TGCGCCAGCAGCCAAGATAGGGGATTAGATACGCAGTATTTT
j_call: TRBJ1-3; v_call: TRBV3-1/TRBV3-2; clone_size: once; d_call: .; cdr3_aa: CASSQTVTSGNTIYF; cdr3_nt: TGTGCCAGCAGCCAAACGGTGACTTCTGGAAACACCATATATTTT
j_call: TRBJ2-7; v_call: TRBV5-1; clone_size: once; d_call: TRBD2; cdr3_aa: CASSFSLAGASYEQYF; cdr3_nt: TGCGCCAGCAGCTTCTCACTAGCGGGGGCTTCCTACGAGCAGTACTTC
j_call: TRBJ1-1; v_call: TRBV2; clone_size: once; d_call: TRBD1; cdr3_aa: CASKNEGASTEAFF; cdr3_nt: TGTGCCAGCAAGAATGAGGGGGCCAGCACTGAAGCTTTCTTT